A selection of T cell receptor beta chains follows, all from one sample in a study of T cell repertoires in cytomegalovirus infection. TCRdb reprocessed the reads with MiXCR, giving one entry per CDR3 protein. The sample includes roughly 81,000 distinct CDR3 sequences, 3.7% of them seen just once. Sequencing input: PBMCs. These receptors were taken from a human donor in good health (CMV status not recorded). Some clones in this sample may be carry-over from other donors' samples. Each CDR3 is given with its conserved first and last residue. The D gene is left open where the match is weak. The size of a clone is reported for some rows only, either as once, few or many, or as a class for expanded clones.

v_call	d_call	j_call	clone_size	cdr3_nt	cdr3_aa
TRBV7-3	TRBD2	TRBJ2-2	many	TGTGCCAGCAGCTTAAGAAGACTAGCGGGGGCCGCGAACACCGGGGAGCTGTTTTTT	CASSLRRLAGAANTGELFF
TRBV30	TRBD1	TRBJ1-1	many	TGTGCCTGGGCGACAGGGGCCAAGGCTTTCTTT	CAWATGAKAFF
TRBV28	.	TRBJ2-7	many	TGTGCCAGCAGTTTGGCAGAACCTAACGAGCAGTACTTC	CASSLAEPNEQYF
TRBV20-1	TRBD2	TRBJ2-3	many	TGCAGTGCTAACAAAGAATTGGAAGCGGGGGGCACAGATACGCAGTATTTT	CSANKELEAGGTDTQYF
TRBV2	TRBD1	TRBJ1-1	many	TGTGCCAGCGGGGGCAGGGGGCCGAGTGAAGCTTTCTTT	CASGGRGPSEAFF
TRBV28	.	TRBJ1-6	many	TGTGCCAGCAGTCCCCAGTACTCCTATAATTCACCCCTCCACTTT	CASSPQYSYNSPLHF
TRBV29-1	.	TRBJ1-3	many	TGCAGCGCCGGGCAGGGAAACACCATATATTTT	CSAGQGNTIYF
TRBV7-8	.	TRBJ1-2	many	TGTGCCAGCAGCTCCTTAGGACAGCGCTATGGCTACACCTTC	CASSSLGQRYGYTF
TRBV27	.	TRBJ2-3	many	TGTGCCAGCAGTTTCCTTAGCACAGATACGCAGTATTTT	CASSFLSTDTQYF
TRBV6-2/TRBV6-3	.	TRBJ1-1	many	TGTGCCAGCAGCCGAGGTACAGGGAAGAACACTGAAGCTTTCTTT	CASSRGTGKNTEAFF
TRBV5-1	TRBD2	TRBJ2-1	many	TGCGCCAGCAGCATCGAACCGGGACTAGCAAATGAGCAGTTCTTC	CASSIEPGLANEQFF
TRBV18	.	TRBJ1-6	many	TGTGCCAGCTCACCACCTGGCGACAGTCGAGGATCACCCCTCCACTTT	CASSPPGDSRGSPLHF
TRBV7-9	.	TRBJ2-1	many	TGTGCCAGCAGCTTGGTCGGGGACCGGGGCAATGAGCAGTTCTTC	CASSLVGDRGNEQFF
TRBV7-2	.	TRBJ2-3	.	TGTGCCAGCAGTCCTATAGCGGATAGCACAGATACGCAGTATTTT	CASSPIADSTDTQYF
TRBV18	.	TRBJ2-3	many	TGTGCCAGCTCGTCTCAGGGGCTGGATACGCAGTATTTT	CASSSQGLDTQYF
TRBV27	.	TRBJ2-7	many	TGTGCCAGCAGTTTATCACGGGCCGGAACCTACGAGCAGTACTTC	CASSLSRAGTYEQYF
TRBV11-1	.	TRBJ1-1	many	TGTGCCAGCAGCTTAGAGACAGCTTCCACTGAAGCTTTCTTT	CASSLETASTEAFF
TRBV28	.	TRBJ1-5	many	TGTGCCAGCAGTTATCCGGGGTTGGCCGGTCAGCCCCAGCATTTT	CASSYPGLAGQPQHF
TRBV20-1	TRBD1	TRBJ2-3	many	TGCAGTGCTCCGGACAGGGCCGGCGATACGCAGTATTTT	CSAPDRAGDTQYF
TRBV7-9	.	TRBJ1-2	many	TGTGCCAGCAGCTTATTAACCGACAGCGATGGCTACACCTTC	CASSLLTDSDGYTF
TRBV19	.	TRBJ2-7	many	TGTGCCAGTAGTATTGCCGGATTCTACGAGCAGTACTTC	CASSIAGFYEQYF
TRBV6-5	.	TRBJ1-4	many	TGTGCCAGCAGCCGTAGACCCGGCAGGGGAGCGACTAATGAAAAACTGTTTTTT	CASSRRPGRGATNEKLFF
TRBV7-3	.	TRBJ1-1	many	TGTGCCAGCAGAGAACAGGGGAACACTGAAGCTTTCTTT	CASREQGNTEAFF
TRBV7-2	.	TRBJ2-5	many	TGTGCCAGCAGCTCCGGGGCCACTCTTGGAGAGACCCAGTACTTC	CASSSGATLGETQYF